Sequencing of this TCR beta chain was carried out in a study of graft-versus-host responses after intestinal transplantation. Germline V gives CDR1 MGHRA, CDR2 YSYEKL. The CDR3 is made up of 14 amino acids. V was cut by 1 base and J by 2 bases, with 9 bases left in between. In the case of this clone: As yet, its antigen is unknown.

Intraepithelial and lamina propria lymphocytes were isolated from graft specimens. Study observations and caveats: There were GvH clones found in recipient marrow, and some of them appeared first in ileum or blood.

The table came from immunoSEQ multiplex PCR; TCRdb's copy has only in-frame clones and leaves some out. The data show 20,000 or so clones, roughly four fifths seen once. This clonotype was obtained from a human patient who received an intestinal transplant, so some T cells may come from the graft donor. The sample here was ileum tissue, taken 12 days after intestinal transplant. The V and J genes are TRBV4-1 and TRBJ2-7, with D maybe TRBD1 (6 bases). CDR3 DNA sequence: TGCGCCAGCAGCCAAGTGGGACAAACCTACGAGCAGTACTTC. It specifies CASSQVGQTYEQYF.